One and the same sample provided the 2 T cell receptor beta chains below, sequenced in a study of metastatic and nonmetastatic thyroid tumors (dated by TCRdb to 2018 to 2021). Library method: PCR. Sequenced on an Illumina HiSeq 4000. TCRdb itself trimmed the public reads at Q25 with fastp, ran MiXCR and retained productive beta chains. Within this sample are about 21,000 clones, with 28% of them counted one time only. The ten largest clones represent approximately 14% of the sample. No patient had received any treatment before thyroid surgery. The material sequenced was tumor tissue. The receptors stem from a male donor with papillary thyroid cancer or a benign thyroid nodule (not recorded which). Some clones in this sample may be carry-over from other donors' samples.

The chain recombines TRBV7-6 with TRBJ1-3, with a tentative D call TRBD1 (6 bases). V lost 1 base and J 3 bases, leaving 13 bases between the germline ends. Germline CDR1 SGHVS, CDR2 FNYEAQ. The CDR3 loop spans 16 amino acids. The CDR3 loop is CASSLGARGIGNTIYF. The CDR3 nucleotides are TGTGCCAGCAGCTTAGGGGCCAGGGGTATTGGAAACACCATATATTTT.

In this sample, this clone turned up many times. V usage is TRBV7-2 and J usage is TRBJ2-3; 12 nucleotides line up with TRBD2. Germline V lookup: CDR1 SGHTA, CDR2 FQGNSA. CDR3 length equals 15 residues. V lost 6 bases and J lost 4; bases outside the gene matches: 5. CDR3 nucleotide sequence: TGTGCCAGCAGACAGACTAGCGGGAGACCAGATACGCAGTATTTT. Translation gives CASRQTSGRPDTQYF.